What follows are 23 T cell receptor beta chains derived from one specimen sequenced in a study of human T cells and chemical hapten exposure (dated by TCRdb to about 2021). Sample time point, as interpreted from the label and publication: patch test 2, 6 weeks after DPC sensitization. The sample's treatment or condition label, decoded: therapeutic diphenylcyclopropenone sensitization with weekly scalp DPC. Libraries were made using RACE. Sequencing was carried out with a NextSeq 500. Clones were called with MiXCR by TCRdb after fastp trimmed the public reads at Q25, and only in-frame beta chains were retained. Every CDR3 protein is listed once, alongside the most common genes and DNA of its rows. The sample records some 99,000 distinct CDR3 sequences, 9.2% of which are singletons. The ten largest clones take up 2.5% to 3.5% of the sample. Specimen: whole blood, collected in connection with sensitization to the hapten diphenylcyclopropenone (DPC). The receptors shown here come from a woman aged 40 to 50 with alopecia areata. Some clones in this sample may be carry-over from other donors' samples.

This clonotype came up many times. J is TRBJ1-2 and V is TRBV2; unclear D gene. V was trimmed by 4 bases and J by 4 bases, leaving 10 bases between them. This CDR3 comprises 13 residues. The germline V gene encodes CDR1 SNHLY and CDR2 FYNNEI. CDR3 nucleotide sequence: TGTGCCAGCAGTGGAGTGGGAGTCTATGGCTACACCTTC. It translates to CASSGVGVYGYTF.

This clonotype has ten or more counts. This chain connects TRBV29-1 to TRBJ2-3; D may be TRBD1 (5 bases). Trimming took off 0 bases at V and 5 bases at J, with 12 bases between the two ends. The CDR3 loop spans 14 amino acids. CDR1 is SQVTM and CDR2 is ANQGSEA in the germline V gene. The CDR3 DNA sequence: TGCAGCGTTGAAGATGGGCAGGGTATAGATACGCAGTATTTT. It encodes CSVEDGQGIDTQYF.

This clonotype was counted between two and nine times. This CDR3 reads CASSLWEAKNIQYF. The CDR3 nucleotides read TGTGCCAGCAGCTTATGGGAGGCCAAAAACATTCAGTACTTC. The V call is TRBV7-2, the J call TRBJ2-4, with D tentatively TRBD2 (5 bases). The germline gives CDR1 SGHTA, CDR2 FQGNSA. Trimming pared 2 bases from V and 1 base from J, leaving 6 bases between. The CDR3 covers 14 residues. Full variable domain (outside the CDR3, taken from reference TRBV7-2 and TRBJ2-4): GAGVSQSPSNKVTEKGKDVELRCDPISGHTALYWYRQSLGQGLEFLIYFQGNSAPDKSGLPSDRFSAERTGGSVSTLTIQRTQQEDSAVYLCASSLWEAKNIQYFGAGTRLSVL.

This clonotype appeared a few times. V and J are TRBV11-2 and TRBJ2-7; 10 nucleotides agree with TRBD1. Trimming took 4 bases from V and 1 from J; bases not matched to a gene: 1. CDR3 length: 14 amino acids. Germline V gene sequence: CDR1 SGHAT, CDR2 FQNNGV. This CDR3 reads CASSWDRGSYEQYF. The CDR3 coding sequence is TGTGCCAGCAGCTGGGACAGGGGTTCCTACGAGCAGTACTTC.

V usage is TRBV25-1 and J usage is TRBJ1-2, with D possibly being TRBD1 (5 bases). The V end lost 9 bases, the J end lost 8 bases, and 22 bases lay between the germline ends. Germline V gives CDR1 MGHDK, CDR2 SYGVNS. The CDR3 contains 14 residues. This CDR3 is CASAGPGTTGGYTF. CDR3 nucleotide sequence: TGTGCCAGTGCCGGGCCCGGGACTACGGGGGGCTACACCTTC.

The sample holds a few counts of this clonotype. The genes are TRBV7-9 and TRBJ1-1; D gene ambiguous. This CDR3 comprises 12 residues. Trimming stripped 4 bases from V and 8 bases from J, with 11 bases between. Germline V gene data show CDR1 as SEHNR and CDR2 as FQNEAQ (reference sequence). Here the CDR3 DNA reads TGTGCCAGCAGCTATCGGACGGACGAAGCTTTCTTT. This encodes CASSYRTDEAFF.

This clonotype has just a few counts. A junction boundary mismatches the germline segment, possibly from a read error. The V and J genes are TRBV7-2 and TRBJ1-6; D remains unclear. This CDR3 has 15 amino acids. Per the germline V gene, CDR1 is SGHTA and CDR2 is FQGNSA. The DNA for the CDR3 is TGTGCCAGCAGCTTAGGCGGACGCTATAATTCACCCCTCCATTTT. Amino acid sequence: CASSLGGRYNSPLHF.

In this sample, this clonotype turned up many times. This chain connects TRBV7-9 to TRBJ1-2; the match to TRBD1 covers 9 bases. The V and J ends lost 5 bases and 8 bases, in that order; junction bases with no gene match: 18. Per the germline V gene, CDR1 is SEHNR and CDR2 is FQNEAQ (reference sequence). This CDR3 spans 17 amino acids. The CDR3 DNA is TGTGCCAGCAGCCCGCGGAGGACAGGGGAGAATAAGGGGGGCTACACCTTC. As protein: CASSPRRTGENKGGYTF.

This clonotype came up many times. V usage is TRBV7-9 and J usage is TRBJ1-1; D gene uncertain. V was pared by 0 bases and J by 0 bases, with 14 bases between. This CDR3 has 17 amino acids. Germline lookup yields CDR1 SEHNR and CDR2 FQNEAQ (reference sequence). The CDR3 DNA reads as TGTGCCAGCAGCTTAGCAACTTTTGGCCTAATGAACACTGAAGCTTTCTTT. Protein product: CASSLATFGLMNTEAFF.

This clonotype was counted a few times. The genes are TRBV5-1 and TRBJ1-2; D might be TRBD1 (5 bases). CDR1 is SGHRS, CDR2 YFSETQ, per germline. Deletions cut 0 bases from V and 5 bases from J, with 11 bases between. The CDR3 sequence is 14 residues long. The CDR3 DNA reads as TGCGCCAGCAGCTTGGCCGGGACTTCATATGGCTACACCTTC. It codes for CASSLAGTSYGYTF.

A few counts support this clonotype. The genes are TRBV20-1 and TRBJ2-7, with 11 bases matching TRBD2. After removal of 6 bases from V and 2 bases from J, the junction contained 3 bases not matched to a gene. Germline V lookup: CDR1 DFQATT, CDR2 SNEGSKA (reference sequence). The CDR3 loop spans 13 amino acids. CDR3 bases: TGCAGTGCCAGACTAGCGGGAACCTACGAGCAGTACTTC. It translates to CSARLAGTYEQYF.

This clonotype was found a few times. V usage is TRBV27 and J usage is TRBJ1-1; D is unclear. CDR3 length: 14 amino acids. The V and J ends lost 2 bases and 7 bases respectively, with 14 bases between them. The germline V gene has CDR1 MNHEY and CDR2 SMNVEV (reference sequence). The chain's CDR3 is CASSLRASAGEAFF. DNA of the CDR3: TGTGCCAGCAGTTTAAGGGCTAGTGCCGGTGAAGCTTTCTTT.

This clonotype has ten or more counts. V is TRBV20-1 and J is TRBJ1-1; a weak D match, TRBD1 (5 bases). The germline gives CDR1 DFQATT, CDR2 SNEGSKA (reference sequence). The CDR3 contains 13 residues. The V and J ends lost 6 bases and 4 bases respectively, with 15 bases between them. The CDR3 DNA reads TGCAGTGCCAGATCGGGGGGAGGCACTGAAGCTTTCTTT. Residues: CSARSGGGTEAFF.

This clonotype appeared many times. The chain is built from TRBV4-1 and TRBJ1-5; a possible D gene is TRBD1 (6 bases). The CDR3 length is 14 residues. Deletions cut 2 bases from V and 6 bases from J, with 11 bases between. Germline V gene sequence: CDR1 MGHRA, CDR2 YSYEKL. This CDR3 is CASSQTGYGQPQHF. The CDR3 DNA reads as TGCGCCAGCAGCCAAACAGGGTACGGTCAGCCCCAGCATTTT.

This clonotype was picked up many times. The chain couples TRBV7-9 to TRBJ1-4; no definite D call. This CDR3 has 16 amino acids. Trimming left V 5 bases short and J 0 bases short, with 13 bases between. Germline CDR1 and CDR2: SEHNR and FQNEAQ (reference sequence). The CDR3 region has the DNA TGTGCCAGCAGCACCCGTTCTGGGGCAACTAATGAAAAACTGTTTTTT. Its protein is CASSTRSGATNEKLFF.

This clonotype has at least ten counts. The CDR3 nucleotides read TGCGCCAGCAGTGAGTTTACGGGGGGAAGAGAGACCCAGTACTTC. Translation: CASSEFTGGRETQYF. The chain employs TRBV10-2 and TRBJ2-5; TRBD2 matches at 7 bases. V shed 1 base, J shed 4 bases, and the junction held 6 bases outside the gene matches. CDR1 WSHSY and CDR2 SAAADI come from the germline V gene. CDR3 length: 15 residues.

In this sample, this clonotype turned up many times. The V gene is TRBV7-7, the J gene TRBJ2-5; D remains unclear. Between the trimmed V and J ends, which lost 1 base and 6 bases, there was a span of 18 bases. The CDR3 covers 16 residues. Germline values: CDR1 SSHAT, CDR2 FNYEAQ (reference sequence). In nucleotides, the CDR3 is TGTGCCAGCAGCTTAGAAAGGACCCCTGGGCAGAAGACCCAGTACTTC. This gives the protein CASSLERTPGQKTQYF.

To note about this clonotype: This clone may be a read error of a much larger clone one base away. The chain combines TRBV7-9 with TRBJ2-7; D is perhaps TRBD1 or TRBD2 (6 bases each). The CDR3 is 16 residues long. Germline CDR1 SEHNR, CDR2 FQNEAQ (reference sequence). V was shortened by 8 bases and J by 6 bases, with 26 bases between the two germline ends. The CDR3 sequence: CASGSNRPPGAGEQYF. CDR3 nucleotides: TGTGCCAGCGGCTCAAACCGTCCCCCGGGGGCGGGCGAGCAGTACTTC. The whole variable domain, remainder taken from reference TRBV7-9 and TRBJ2-7, is DTGVSQNPRHKITKRGQNVTFRCDPISEHNRLYWYRQTLGQGPEFLTYFQNEAQLEKSRLLSDRFSAERPKGSFSTLEIQRTEQGDSAMYLCASGSNRPPGAGEQYFGPGTRLTVT.

The V gene is TRBV6-2 or TRBV6-3, the J gene TRBJ1-5, with D perhaps matching TRBD1 (6 bases). V was cut by 4 bases and J by 7 bases, with 11 bases left in between. Germline V gives CDR1 MNHEY, CDR2 SVGEGT. This CDR3 contains 13 residues. CDR3 in DNA: TGTGCCAGCAGTTTACAGGGACGACAGCCCCAGCATTTT. Translation: CASSLQGRQPQHF.

This clonotype was detected a few times. The chain employs TRBV7-9 and TRBJ1-6; D might be TRBD1 (5 bases). This CDR3 region has 12 residues. V shed 6 bases and J shed 10 bases, with 10 bases lying between them. Germline lookup yields CDR1 SEHNR and CDR2 FQNEAQ (reference sequence). CDR3: CASRGGESPLHF. For the CDR3, the DNA is TGTGCCAGCAGGGGAGGGGAGTCACCCCTCCACTTT.

This clonotype occurred a few times. This CDR3 reads CASSLAVGGANTYNEQFF. The CDR3 DNA reads TGCGCCAGCAGCTTGGCGGTGGGAGGGGCAAACACCTACAATGAGCAGTTCTTC. The chain joins TRBV5-1 to TRBJ2-1; 7 bases agree with TRBD2. Germline values: CDR1 SGHRS, CDR2 YFSETQ. The CDR3 has 18 amino acids. V gave up 0 bases and J gave up 2 bases; unmatched junction bases: 11.

This clonotype was counted a few times. The chain employs TRBV18 and TRBJ1-4, with D possibly matching TRBD1 (6 bases). Per the germline V gene, CDR1 is KGHSH and CDR2 is LQKENI. Between the trimmed V and J ends, which lost 0 bases and 6 bases, there was a span of 8 bases. This CDR3 has 14 residues. The CDR3 bases are TGTGCCAGCTCACCACCGGCAGGGGATGAAAAACTGTTTTTT. It yields the protein CASSPPAGDEKLFF.

This clonotype showed up many times. The CDR3 protein is CASGTPAGYEQYF. The CDR3 DNA sequence: TGTGCCAGTGGGACTCCCGCCGGGTACGAGCAGTACTTC. The chain combines TRBV28 with TRBJ2-7; possibly TRBD2 for D (6 bases). CDR1 is MDHEN and CDR2 is SYDVKM in the germline V gene. Trimming took off 9 bases at V and 4 bases at J, with 16 bases between the two ends. This CDR3 region has 13 residues.